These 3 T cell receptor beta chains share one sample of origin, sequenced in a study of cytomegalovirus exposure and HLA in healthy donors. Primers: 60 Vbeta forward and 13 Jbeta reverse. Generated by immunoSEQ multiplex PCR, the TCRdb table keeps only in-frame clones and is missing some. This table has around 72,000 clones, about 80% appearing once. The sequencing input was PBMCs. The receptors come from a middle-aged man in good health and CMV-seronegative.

CDR3 loop: CASRLTGGAAEAFF. CDR3 sequence (DNA): TGTGCCAGCAGGCTCACAGGGGGCGCCGCTGAAGCTTTCTTT. The chain links TRBV28 to TRBJ1-1, with 9 bases matching TRBD1. Looked up from germline, CDR1 is MDHEN and CDR2 is SYDVKM. CDR3 length equals 14 residues. Unmatched junction bases numbered 8, after V lost 6 bases and J lost 6 bases.

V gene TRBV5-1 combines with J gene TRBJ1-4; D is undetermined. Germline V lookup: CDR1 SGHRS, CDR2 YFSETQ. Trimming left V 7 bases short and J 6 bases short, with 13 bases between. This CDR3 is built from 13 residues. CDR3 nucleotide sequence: TGCGCCAGCCGACCCGGGTCTGATGAAAAACTGTTTTTT. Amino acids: CASRPGSDEKLFF.

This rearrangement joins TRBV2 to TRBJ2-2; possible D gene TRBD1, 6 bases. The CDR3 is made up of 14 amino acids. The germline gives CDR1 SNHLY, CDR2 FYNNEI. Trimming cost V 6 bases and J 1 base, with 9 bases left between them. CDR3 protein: CASSLTGNTGELFF. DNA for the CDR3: TGTGCCAGCAGCCTGACAGGGAACACCGGGGAGCTGTTTTTT.